This T cell receptor beta chain is from a study of blood T cell repertoires in COVID-19. On the study more broadly: Spain, Italy and the United States supplied samples that represented acute and convalescent COVID-19. The analysed material was cDNA or gDNA that came from T cells, B-cell-depleted T cells, or PBMCs.

Germline V gene sequence: CDR1 MNHEY, CDR2 SVGAGI. Trimming removed 10 bases at V and 0 bases at J, with 19 bases between. This CDR3 is built from 15 residues. Repertoires were generated with immunoSEQ multiplex PCR, while TCRdb's copy carries only in-frame clones and drops some. The table shows 55,000 to 70,000 clones, with roughly 85% occurring only once. The chain is built from TRBV6-5 and TRBJ2-7; weak D call: TRBD1 (5 bases). The sequence derives from a woman older than 75 with acute or convalescent COVID-19. The sequencing input was peripheral blood. DNA of the CDR3: TGTGCCACCTCTGAGGACACCCGAAACTCCTACGAGCAGTACTTC. Its translation is CATSEDTRNSYEQYF.